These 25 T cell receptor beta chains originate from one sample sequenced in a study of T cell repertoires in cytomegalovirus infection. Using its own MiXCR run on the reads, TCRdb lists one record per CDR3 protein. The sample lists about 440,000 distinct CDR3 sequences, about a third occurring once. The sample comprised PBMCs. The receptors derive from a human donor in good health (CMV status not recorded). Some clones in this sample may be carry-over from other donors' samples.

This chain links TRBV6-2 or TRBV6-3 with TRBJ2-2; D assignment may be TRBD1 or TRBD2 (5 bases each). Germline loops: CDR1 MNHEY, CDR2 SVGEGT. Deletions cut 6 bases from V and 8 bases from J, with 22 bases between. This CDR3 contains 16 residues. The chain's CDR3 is CASRRLPGPGDGELFF. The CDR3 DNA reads TGTGCCAGCAGACGATTACCGGGGCCCGGGGATGGGGAGCTGTTTTTT.

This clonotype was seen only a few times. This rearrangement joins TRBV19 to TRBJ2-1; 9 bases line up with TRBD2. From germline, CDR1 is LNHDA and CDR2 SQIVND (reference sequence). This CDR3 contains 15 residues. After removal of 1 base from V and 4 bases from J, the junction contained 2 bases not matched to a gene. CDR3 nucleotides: TGTGCCAGTAGTATAGCTAGCGGGGAGTACAATGAGCAGTTCTTC. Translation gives CASSIASGEYNEQFF.

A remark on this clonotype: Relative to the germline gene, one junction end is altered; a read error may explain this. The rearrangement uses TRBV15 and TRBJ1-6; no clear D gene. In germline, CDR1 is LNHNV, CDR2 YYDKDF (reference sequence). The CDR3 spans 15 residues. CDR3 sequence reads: CATSIDLQVGSPLPF. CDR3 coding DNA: TGTGCCACCAGCATAGATCTTCAGGTCGGCTCACCCCTCCCCTTT.

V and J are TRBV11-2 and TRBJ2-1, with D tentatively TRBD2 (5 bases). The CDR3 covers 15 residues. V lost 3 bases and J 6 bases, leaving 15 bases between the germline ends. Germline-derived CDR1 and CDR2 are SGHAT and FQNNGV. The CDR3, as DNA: TGTGCCAGCAGCTTTGAACTAGGCGGTGCCAATGAGCAGTTCTTC. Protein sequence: CASSFELGGANEQFF.

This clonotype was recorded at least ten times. CDR3 in DNA: TGTGCCAGCAGCTTAGGACAGCCCTACAATGAGCAGTTCTTC. This translates into CASSLGQPYNEQFF. This chain links TRBV7-9 with TRBJ2-1, with D perhaps matching TRBD1 (5 bases). The CDR3 consists of 14 residues. Germline values: CDR1 SEHNR, CDR2 FQNEAQ (reference sequence). The ends were cut back, 1 base at V and 2 bases at J, with 6 bases in the middle.

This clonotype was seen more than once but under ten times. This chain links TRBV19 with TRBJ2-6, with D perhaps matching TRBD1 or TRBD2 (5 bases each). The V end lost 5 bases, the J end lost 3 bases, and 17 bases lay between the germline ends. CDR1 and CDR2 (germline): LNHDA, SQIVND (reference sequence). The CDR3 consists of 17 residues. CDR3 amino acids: CASSEGHEGYGANVLTF. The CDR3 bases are TGTGCCAGTAGTGAGGGGCACGAGGGGTATGGGGCCAACGTCCTGACTTTC.

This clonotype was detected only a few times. The CDR3 sequence: CASSLVGREGSPSYEQYF. The CDR3 DNA sequence: TGTGCCAGCAGCTTAGTCGGGAGGGAGGGATCTCCTTCCTACGAGCAGTACTTC. The rearrangement joins TRBV7-6 to TRBJ2-7, with 8 bases matching TRBD2. The trim removed 1 base at V and 1 base at J, leaving 12 bases unmatched. Germline-derived CDR1 and CDR2 are SGHVS and FNYEAQ. This CDR3 has 18 residues.

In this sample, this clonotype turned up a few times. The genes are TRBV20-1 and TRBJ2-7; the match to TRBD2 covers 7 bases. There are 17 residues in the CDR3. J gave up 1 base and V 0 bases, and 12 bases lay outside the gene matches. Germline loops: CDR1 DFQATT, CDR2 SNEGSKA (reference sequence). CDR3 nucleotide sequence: TGCAGTGCTAGAGATCCGGCCTCAGGGAGGGGATCCTACGAGCAGTACTTC. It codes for CSARDPASGRGSYEQYF.

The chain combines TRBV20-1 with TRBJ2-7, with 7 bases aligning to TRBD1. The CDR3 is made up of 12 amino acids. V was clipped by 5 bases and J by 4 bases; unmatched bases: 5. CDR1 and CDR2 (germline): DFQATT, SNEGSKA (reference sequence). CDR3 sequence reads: CSAAWDSYEQYF. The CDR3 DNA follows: TGCAGTGCTGCTTGGGACAGTTACGAGCAGTACTTC.

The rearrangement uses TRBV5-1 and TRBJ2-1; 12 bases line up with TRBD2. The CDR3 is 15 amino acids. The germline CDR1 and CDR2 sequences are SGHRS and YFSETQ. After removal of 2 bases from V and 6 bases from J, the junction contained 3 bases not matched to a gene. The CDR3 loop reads CASSFGLAGINEQFF. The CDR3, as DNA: TGCGCCAGCAGCTTTGGACTAGCGGGGATCAATGAGCAGTTCTTC.

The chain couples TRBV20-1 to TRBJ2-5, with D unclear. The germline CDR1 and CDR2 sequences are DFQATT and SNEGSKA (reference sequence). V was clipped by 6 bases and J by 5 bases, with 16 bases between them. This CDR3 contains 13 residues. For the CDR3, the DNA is TGCAGTGCCCAAGCCGGGCACCGGGAGACCCAGTACTTC. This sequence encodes CSAQAGHRETQYF.

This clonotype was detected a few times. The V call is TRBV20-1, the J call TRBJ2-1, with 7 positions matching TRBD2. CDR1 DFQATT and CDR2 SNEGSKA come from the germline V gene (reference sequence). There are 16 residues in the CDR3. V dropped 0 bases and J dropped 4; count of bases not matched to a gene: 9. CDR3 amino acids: CSARDQEGGDYNEQFF. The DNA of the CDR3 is TGCAGTGCTAGAGATCAGGAGGGAGGGGATTACAATGAGCAGTTCTTC.

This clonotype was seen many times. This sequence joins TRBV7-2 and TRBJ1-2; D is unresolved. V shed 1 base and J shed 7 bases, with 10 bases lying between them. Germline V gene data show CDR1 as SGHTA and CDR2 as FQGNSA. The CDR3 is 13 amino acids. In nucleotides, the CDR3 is TGTGCCAGCAGCTTAGGCGGGGATCCTGGCTACACCTTC. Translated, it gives CASSLGGDPGYTF. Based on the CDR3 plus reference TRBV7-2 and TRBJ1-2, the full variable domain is GAGVSQSPSNKVTEKGKDVELRCDPISGHTALYWYRQSLGQGLEFLIYFQGNSAPDKSGLPSDRFSAERTGGSVSTLTIQRTQQEDSAVYLCASSLGGDPGYTFGSGTRLTVV.

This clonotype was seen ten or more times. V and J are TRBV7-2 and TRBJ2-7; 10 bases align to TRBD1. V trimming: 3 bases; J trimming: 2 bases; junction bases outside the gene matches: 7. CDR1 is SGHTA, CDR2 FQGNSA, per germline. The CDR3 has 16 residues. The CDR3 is CASSFTGTGVTYEQYF. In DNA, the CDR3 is TGTGCCAGCAGCTTCACCGGGACAGGGGTCACCTACGAGCAGTACTTC. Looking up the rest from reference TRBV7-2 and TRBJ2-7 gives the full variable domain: GAGVSQSPSNKVTEKGKDVELRCDPISGHTALYWYRQSLGQGLEFLIYFQGNSAPDKSGLPSDRFSAERTGGSVSTLTIQRTQQEDSAVYLCASSFTGTGVTYEQYFGPGTRLTVT.

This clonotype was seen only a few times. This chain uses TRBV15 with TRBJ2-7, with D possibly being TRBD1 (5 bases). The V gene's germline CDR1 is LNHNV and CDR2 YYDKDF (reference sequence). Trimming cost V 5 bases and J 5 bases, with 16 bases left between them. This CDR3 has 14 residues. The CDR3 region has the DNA TGTGCCACCAGCGGAAAATCAGGGTTCCACGAGCAGTACTTC. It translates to CATSGKSGFHEQYF. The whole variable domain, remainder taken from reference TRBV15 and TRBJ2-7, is DAMVIQNPRYQVTQFGKPVTLSCSQTLNHNVMYWYQQKSSQAPKLLFHYYDKDFNNEADTPDNFQSRRPNTSFCFLDIRSPGLGDTAMYLCATSGKSGFHEQYFGPGTRLTVT.

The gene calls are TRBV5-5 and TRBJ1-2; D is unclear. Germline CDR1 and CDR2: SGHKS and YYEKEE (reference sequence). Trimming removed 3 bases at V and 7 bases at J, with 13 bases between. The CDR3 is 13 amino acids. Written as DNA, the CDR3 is TGTGCCAGCAGCTCAGGTTTACGGAGTGGCTACACCTTC. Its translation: CASSSGLRSGYTF. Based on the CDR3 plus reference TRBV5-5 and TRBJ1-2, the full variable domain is DAGVTQSPTHLIKTRGQQVTLRCSPISGHKSVSWYQQVLGQGPQFIFQYYEKEERGRGNFPDRFSARQFPNYSSELNVNALLLGDSALYLCASSSGLRSGYTFGSGTRLTVV.

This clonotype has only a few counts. The CDR3 DNA follows: TGTGCCAGCAGCTTAGTGAAGACTACGGGGGAGCTGTTTTTT. The encoded protein is CASSLVKTTGELFF. The chain has TRBV7-8 and TRBJ2-2; possibly TRBD2 for D (5 bases). The CDR3 sequence is 14 residues long. Trimming removed 1 base at V and 8 bases at J, with 11 bases between. Germline V gene lookup returns CDR1 SGHVS and CDR2 FQNEAQ.

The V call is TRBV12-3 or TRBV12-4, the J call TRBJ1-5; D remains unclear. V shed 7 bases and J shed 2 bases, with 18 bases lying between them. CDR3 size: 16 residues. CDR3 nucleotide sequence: TGTGCCAGCAACCCTGGCGGGAATCTTCGCAATCAGCCCCAGCATTTT. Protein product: CASNPGGNLRNQPQHF.

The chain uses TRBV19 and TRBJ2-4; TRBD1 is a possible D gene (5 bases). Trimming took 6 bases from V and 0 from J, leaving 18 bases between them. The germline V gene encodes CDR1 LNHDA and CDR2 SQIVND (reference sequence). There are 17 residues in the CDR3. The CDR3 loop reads CASSEKSRVLAKNIQYF. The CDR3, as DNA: TGTGCCAGTAGCGAGAAGTCCAGGGTCTTAGCCAAAAACATTCAGTACTTC.

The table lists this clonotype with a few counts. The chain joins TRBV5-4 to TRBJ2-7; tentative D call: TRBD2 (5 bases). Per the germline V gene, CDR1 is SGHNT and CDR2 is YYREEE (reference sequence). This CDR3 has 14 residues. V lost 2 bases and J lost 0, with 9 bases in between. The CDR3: CASSLETNSYEQYF. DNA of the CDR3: TGTGCCAGCAGCTTAGAGACTAACTCCTACGAGCAGTACTTC.

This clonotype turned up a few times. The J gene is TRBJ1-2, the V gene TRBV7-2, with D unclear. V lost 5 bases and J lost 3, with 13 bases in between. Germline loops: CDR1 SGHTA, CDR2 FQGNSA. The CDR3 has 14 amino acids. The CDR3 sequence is CASSVGRADYGYTF. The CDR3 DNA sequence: TGTGCCAGCAGCGTCGGGAGGGCGGACTATGGCTACACCTTC. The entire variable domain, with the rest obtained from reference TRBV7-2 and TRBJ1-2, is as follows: GAGVSQSPSNKVTEKGKDVELRCDPISGHTALYWYRQSLGQGLEFLIYFQGNSAPDKSGLPSDRFSAERTGGSVSTLTIQRTQQEDSAVYLCASSVGRADYGYTFGSGTRLTVV.

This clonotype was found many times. The CDR3 region is CASSSTAFGQGDGAFF. DNA of the CDR3: TGTGCCAGCAGCTCCACCGCGTTTGGTCAGGGTGACGGAGCTTTCTTT. This sequence joins TRBV7-2 and TRBJ1-1; tentative D call: TRBD1 (5 bases). Germline V lookup: CDR1 SGHTA, CDR2 FQGNSA. The V gene lost 4 bases and the J gene lost 10 bases, with 25 bases spanning the gap. This CDR3 has 16 residues. Full variable domain (rest looked up from reference TRBV7-2 and TRBJ1-1): GAGVSQSPSNKVTEKGKDVELRCDPISGHTALYWYRQSLGQGLEFLIYFQGNSAPDKSGLPSDRFSAERTGGSVSTLTIQRTQQEDSAVYLCASSSTAFGQGDGAFFGQGTRLTVV.

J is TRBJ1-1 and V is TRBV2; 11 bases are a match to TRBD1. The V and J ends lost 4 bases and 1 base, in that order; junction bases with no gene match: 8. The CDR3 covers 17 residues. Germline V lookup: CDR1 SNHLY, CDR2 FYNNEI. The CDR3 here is CASSVIRTGGSNTEAFF. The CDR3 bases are TGTGCCAGCAGTGTTATTCGGACAGGGGGCTCGAACACTGAAGCTTTCTTT. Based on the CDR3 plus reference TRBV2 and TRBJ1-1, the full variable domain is EPEVTQTPSHQVTQMGQEVILRCVPISNHLYFYWYRQILGQKVEFLVSFYNNEISEKSEIFDDQFSVERPDGSNFTLKIRSTKLEDSAMYFCASSVIRTGGSNTEAFFGQGTRLTVV.

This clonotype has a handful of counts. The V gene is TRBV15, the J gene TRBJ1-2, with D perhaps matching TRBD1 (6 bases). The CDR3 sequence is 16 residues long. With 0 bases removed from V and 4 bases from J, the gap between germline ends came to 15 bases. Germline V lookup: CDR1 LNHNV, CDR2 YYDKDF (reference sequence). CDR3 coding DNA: TGTGCCACCAGCAGAGATGGTGAACAGGGAGTCTATGGCTACACCTTC. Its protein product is CATSRDGEQGVYGYTF. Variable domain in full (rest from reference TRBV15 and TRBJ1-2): DAMVIQNPRYQVTQFGKPVTLSCSQTLNHNVMYWYQQKSSQAPKLLFHYYDKDFNNEADTPDNFQSRRPNTSFCFLDIRSPGLGDTAMYLCATSRDGEQGVYGYTFGSGTRLTVV.

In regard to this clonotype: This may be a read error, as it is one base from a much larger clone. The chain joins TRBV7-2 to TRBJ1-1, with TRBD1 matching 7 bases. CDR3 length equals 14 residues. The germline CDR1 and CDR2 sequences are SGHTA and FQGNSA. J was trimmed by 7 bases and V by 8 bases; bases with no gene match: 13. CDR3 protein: CASGSQWQGVEAFF. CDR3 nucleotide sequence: TGTGCCAGCGGCTCCCAGTGGCAGGGGGTTGAAGCTTTCTTT.